This T cell receptor (beta chain) was profiled in a study of post-analysis software for immune sequencing data. Study overall: The cohort encompassed relapsing-remitting, secondary progressive and progressive-relapsing multiple sclerosis disease courses. Notes on the study in general: The five TRBV segments detected at higher frequency in patients than in controls included TRBV5-6, TRBV5-1 and TRBV20-1. F measure clustering grouped samples strongly by preparation batch.

The germline V gene has CDR1 MDHEN and CDR2 SYDVKM. This CDR3 is 15 amino acids long. Trimming removed 2 bases from V and 2 bases from J, with 10 bases in between. A note on this clonotype: Its specificity is unknown.

Unique molecular identifiers were present in the TCR beta cDNA libraries. Once 1 to 10 million T cells were used, about 510,000 cDNA molecules resulted. TCRdb analysed the PCR reads with MiXCR anew, one entry per CDR3 protein. The table shows 650,000 to 900,000 distinct CDR3 sequences, with about 45% occurring only once. V is TRBV28 and J is TRBJ1-3; maybe TRBD1 (5 bases). The sample was blood. The TCR sequence derives from a girl between 5 and 17 years old with multiple sclerosis. The CDR3 DNA is TGTGCCAGCAGTTTAACGGGACGAGCTGGAAACACCATATATTTT. Translation: CASSLTGRAGNTIYF.